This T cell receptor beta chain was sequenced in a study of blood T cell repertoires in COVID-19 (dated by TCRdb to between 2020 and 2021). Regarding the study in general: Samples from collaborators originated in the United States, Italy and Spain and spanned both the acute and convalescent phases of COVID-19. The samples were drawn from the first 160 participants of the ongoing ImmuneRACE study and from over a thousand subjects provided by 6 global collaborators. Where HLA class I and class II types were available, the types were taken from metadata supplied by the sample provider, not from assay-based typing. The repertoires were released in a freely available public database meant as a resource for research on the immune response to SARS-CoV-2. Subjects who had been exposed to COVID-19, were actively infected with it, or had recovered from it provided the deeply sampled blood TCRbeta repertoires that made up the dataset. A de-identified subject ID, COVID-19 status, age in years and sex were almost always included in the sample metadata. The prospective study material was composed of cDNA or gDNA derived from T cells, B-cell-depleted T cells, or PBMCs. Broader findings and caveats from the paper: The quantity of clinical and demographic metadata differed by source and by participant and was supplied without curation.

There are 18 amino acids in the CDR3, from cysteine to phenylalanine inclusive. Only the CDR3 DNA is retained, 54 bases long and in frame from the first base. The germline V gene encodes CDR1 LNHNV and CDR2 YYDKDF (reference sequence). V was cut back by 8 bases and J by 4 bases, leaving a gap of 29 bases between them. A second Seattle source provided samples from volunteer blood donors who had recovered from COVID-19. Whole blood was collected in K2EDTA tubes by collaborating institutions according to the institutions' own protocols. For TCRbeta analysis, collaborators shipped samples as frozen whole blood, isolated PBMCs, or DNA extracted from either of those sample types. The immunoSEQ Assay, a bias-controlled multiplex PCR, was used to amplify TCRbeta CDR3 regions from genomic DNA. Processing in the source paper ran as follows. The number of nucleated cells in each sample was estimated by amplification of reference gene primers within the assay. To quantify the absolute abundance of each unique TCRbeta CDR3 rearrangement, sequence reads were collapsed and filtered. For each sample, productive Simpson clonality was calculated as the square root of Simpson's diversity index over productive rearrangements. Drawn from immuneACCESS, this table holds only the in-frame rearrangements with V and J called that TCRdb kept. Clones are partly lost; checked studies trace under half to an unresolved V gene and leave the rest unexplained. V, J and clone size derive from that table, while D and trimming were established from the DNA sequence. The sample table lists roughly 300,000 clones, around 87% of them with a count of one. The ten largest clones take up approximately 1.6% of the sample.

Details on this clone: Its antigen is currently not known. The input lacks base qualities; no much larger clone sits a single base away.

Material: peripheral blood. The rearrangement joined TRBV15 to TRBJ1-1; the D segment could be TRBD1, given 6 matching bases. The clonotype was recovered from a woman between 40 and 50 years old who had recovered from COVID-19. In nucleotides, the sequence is TGTGCCACCGTTAGGGGTCCCACGATTACAGGGTCGGGCACTGAAGCTTTCTTT. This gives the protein CATVRGPTITGSGTEAFF.